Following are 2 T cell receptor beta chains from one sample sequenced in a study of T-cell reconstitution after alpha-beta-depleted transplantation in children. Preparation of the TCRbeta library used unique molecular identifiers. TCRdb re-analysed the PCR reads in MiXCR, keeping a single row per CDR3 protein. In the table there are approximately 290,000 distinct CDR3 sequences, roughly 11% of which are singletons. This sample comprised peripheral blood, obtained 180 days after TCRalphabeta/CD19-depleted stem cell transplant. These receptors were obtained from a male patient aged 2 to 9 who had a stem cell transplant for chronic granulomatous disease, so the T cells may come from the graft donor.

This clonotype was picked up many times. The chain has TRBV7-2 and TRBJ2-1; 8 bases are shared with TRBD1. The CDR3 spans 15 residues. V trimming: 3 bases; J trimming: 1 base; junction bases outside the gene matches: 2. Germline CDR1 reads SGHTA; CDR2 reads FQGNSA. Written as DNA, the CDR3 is TGTGCCAGCAGCTTCGACAGGGGTTCCTACAATGAGCAGTTCTTC. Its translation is CASSFDRGSYNEQFF.

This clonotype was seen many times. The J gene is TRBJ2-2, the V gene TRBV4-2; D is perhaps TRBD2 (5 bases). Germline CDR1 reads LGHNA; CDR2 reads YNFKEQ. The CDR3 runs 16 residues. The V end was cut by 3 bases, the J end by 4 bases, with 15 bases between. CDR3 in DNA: TGTGCCAGCAGCCACAGAGCGGACCCAGTCACCGGGGAGCTGTTTTTT. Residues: CASSHRADPVTGELFF.